This section outlines one T cell receptor beta chain sequence together with its context. These data are taken from a study of blood T cell repertoires in COVID-19. Study summary: PBMCs, B-cell-depleted T cells, or T cells provided the cDNA or gDNA that made up the material.

Germline assignment: CDR1 MGHDK and CDR2 SYGVNS. Trimming pared 3 bases from V and 3 bases from J, leaving 14 bases between. The CDR3 totals 15 residues. TCRdb's table, derived via immunoSEQ multiplex PCR, lists solely in-frame clones and lacks some. The sample holds more than 85,000 clones, approximately 90% seen once. V and J are TRBV25-1 and TRBJ1-2; tentative D call: TRBD1 (5 bases). Sequences were obtained from peripheral blood. The receptor was derived from a human donor in a cohort sampled during active COVID-19. The CDR3 nucleotides read TGTGCCAGCAGTGATCCCGGCAGGGATGACTATGGCTACACCTTC. Amino acids: CASSDPGRDDYGYTF.